The 5 T cell receptor beta chains below all came from one sample that was sequenced in a study of regulatory T cells in long-lasting Graves disease. Time point indicated: newly diagnosed GD, antithyroid drugs for less than 3 months. Scientists built the TCR library using RNA that was extracted from PBMCs. Construction of the TCR beta libraries employed iRepertoire HTBI primers in conjunction with Arm-PCR of CDR3 regions. MiXCR was run by TCRdb on the multiplex PCR reads, yielding one entry per CDR3 protein. This table holds hundreds of thousands of distinct CDR3 sequences, over 15% found once. The same specimen was also included in a second study, on T cells in Graves' hyperthyroidism and ophthalmopathy.

Material: peripheral blood mononuclear cells (PBMCs), obtained at new diagnosis, from a patient treated with antithyroid drugs. These receptors were collected from a man aged 35 to 55 with Graves disease.

This clonotype turned up a few times. The CDR3 loop is CASWSVGGNEQFF. The CDR3 bases are TGTGCCAGCTGGTCGGTAGGGGGCAATGAGCAGTTCTTC. This chain links TRBV6-1 with TRBJ2-1; D perhaps matches TRBD1 (6 bases). The length of the CDR3 is 13 residues. Between the trimmed V and J ends, which lost 8 bases and 6 bases, there was a span of 14 bases. CDR1 is MNHNS and CDR2 is SASEGT in the germline V gene.

Many counts were recorded for this clonotype. The CDR3 DNA is TGTGCCAGCACCCCAGGGGGATACTACAATGAGCAGTTCTTC. This gives the protein CASTPGGYYNEQFF. The chain joins TRBV28 to TRBJ2-1, with TRBD1 matching over 7 bases. The CDR3 contains 14 residues. The V gene end was trimmed by 7 bases and the J gene end by 3 bases; junction bases not matched to a gene: 6. The V gene's germline CDR1 is MDHEN and CDR2 SYDVKM.

There are many counts of this clonotype. The chain joins TRBV20-1 to TRBJ2-3; D ambiguous. In germline, CDR1 is DFQATT, CDR2 SNEGSKA (reference sequence). V was trimmed by 7 bases and J by 2 bases, leaving 10 bases between them. The CDR3 loop spans 12 amino acids. The CDR3: CSVLAFTDTQYF. As DNA, the CDR3 is TGCAGTGTTCTGGCTTTCACAGATACGCAGTATTTT.

This clonotype was counted ten times or more. The chain's CDR3 is CASSRHGQGGDEQFF. CDR3 in DNA: TGTGCCAGCAGCCGACACGGTCAGGGTGGGGATGAGCAGTTCTTC. V is TRBV7-2 and J is TRBJ2-1, with a possible D match to TRBD1 (5 bases). Germline CDR1 reads SGHTA; CDR2 reads FQGNSA. Trimming removed 5 bases at V and 8 bases at J, with 19 bases between. This CDR3 has 15 amino acids.

This clonotype was found many times. The genes are TRBV12-3 or TRBV12-4 and TRBJ2-5; 7 positions agree with TRBD2. The CDR3 loop spans 14 amino acids. The V segment lost 8 bases and the J segment 4 bases; nucleotides outside the gene matches: 10. The CDR3 DNA sequence: TGTGCCAGCCGTAGCGGGCCTGGGGTAGAGACCCAGTACTTC. Its protein product is CASRSGPGVETQYF.